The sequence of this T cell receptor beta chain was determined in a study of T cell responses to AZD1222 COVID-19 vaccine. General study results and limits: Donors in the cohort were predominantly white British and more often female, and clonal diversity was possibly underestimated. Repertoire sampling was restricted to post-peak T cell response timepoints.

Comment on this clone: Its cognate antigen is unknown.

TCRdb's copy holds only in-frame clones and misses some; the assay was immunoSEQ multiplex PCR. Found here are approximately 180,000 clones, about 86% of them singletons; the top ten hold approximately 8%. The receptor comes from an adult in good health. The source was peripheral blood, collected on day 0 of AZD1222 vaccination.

The CDR3 DNA is TGCAGCGTTGAAAGGCAGTCGGCGGGGGGGCATTCAGAGACCCAGTACTTC. Its translation: CSVERQSAGGHSETQYF. The chain has TRBV29-1 and TRBJ2-5, with 9 positions matching TRBD2. Germline V gene data show CDR1 as SQVTM and CDR2 as ANQGSEA. The junction had 14 bases not matched to a gene; V was cut back by 2 bases and J by 4 bases. The CDR3 contains 17 residues.